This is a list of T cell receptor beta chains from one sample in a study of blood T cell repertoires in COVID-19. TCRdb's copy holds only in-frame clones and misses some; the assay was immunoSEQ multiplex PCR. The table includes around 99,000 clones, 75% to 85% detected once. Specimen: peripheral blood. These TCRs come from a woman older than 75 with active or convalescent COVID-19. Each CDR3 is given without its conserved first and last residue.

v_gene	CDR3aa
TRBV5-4	ASSPGGLGAYGYT
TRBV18	ASSSLASNEQF
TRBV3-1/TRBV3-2	ASSPFQGSMSGNTIY
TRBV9	ASSARSGPGLAGSSTDTQY
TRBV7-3	ASSFPRPWVSRQGETQY
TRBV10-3	AISENGVLEAF
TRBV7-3	ASSNPTGLAGVDTQY
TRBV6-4	ASREQHSADNSPLH
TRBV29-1	SAKTGSITDTQY
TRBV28	ASSESGSVSYEQY
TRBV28	ASTGFGGTNEKLF